These T cell receptor beta chains were read from a single sample in a study of blood T cell repertoires in COVID-19. TCRdb's table, derived via immunoSEQ multiplex PCR, lists solely in-frame clones and lacks some. The table lists around 330,000 clones, 70% to 90% of them singletons. Sequencing input: PBMCs or T cells enriched from blood (not recorded which). These receptors were taken from a woman in her thirties or forties who had recovered from COVID-19. The CDR3 runs from the conserved cysteine through the conserved F or W. A D gene is named only where the DNA matches it firmly. A clone size is listed for some rows: how often the clone was seen (once, few, many), or a class if it is expanded.

v_call: TRBV11-2
clone_size: .
d_call: TRBD1
j_call: TRBJ2-2
cdr3_nt: TGTGCCAGCAGCTTACCCCTACAGGGGCCGAACACCGGGGAGCTGTTTTTT
cdr3_aa: CASSLPLQGPNTGELFF

v_call: TRBV9
clone_size: .
d_call: .
j_call: TRBJ1-2
cdr3_nt: TGTGCCAGCAGCGTAGAAGCAGGGCCCTCCTATGGCTACACCTTC
cdr3_aa: CASSVEAGPSYGYTF

v_call: TRBV7-8
clone_size: .
d_call: .
j_call: TRBJ2-7
cdr3_nt: TGTGCCAGCAGCTCATTACGGGAGAAGGCATACGAGCAGTACTTC
cdr3_aa: CASSSLREKAYEQYF

v_call: TRBV5-1
clone_size: once
d_call: .
j_call: TRBJ1-2
cdr3_nt: TGCGCCAGCAGCTTGGACGTCGGTGACTATGGCTACACCTTC
cdr3_aa: CASSLDVGDYGYTF

v_call: TRBV30
clone_size: .
d_call: TRBD1
j_call: TRBJ1-2
cdr3_nt: TGTGCCTGGAGTCCAGGGGGATATGGCTACACCTTC
cdr3_aa: CAWSPGGYGYTF

v_call: TRBV15
clone_size: once
d_call: TRBD1
j_call: TRBJ1-2
cdr3_nt: TGTGCCACCAGCATGGGACAGGGAACTAACTATGGCTACACCTTC
cdr3_aa: CATSMGQGTNYGYTF

v_call: TRBV5-8
clone_size: .
d_call: .
j_call: TRBJ2-7
cdr3_nt: TGTGCCAGCAGTTCGGCGGGCAGATACTACGAGCAGTACTTC
cdr3_aa: CASSSAGRYYEQYF

v_call: TRBV4-3
clone_size: once
d_call: .
j_call: TRBJ2-6
cdr3_nt: TGCGCCAGCAGCCAACCAGGACATGTCCCCTCTGGGGCCAACGTCCTGACTTTC
cdr3_aa: CASSQPGHVPSGANVLTF

v_call: TRBV7-2
clone_size: .
d_call: .
j_call: TRBJ1-2
cdr3_nt: TGTGCCAGCAGCTTAGCGCCCACAGAAAGCTATGGCTACACCTTC
cdr3_aa: CASSLAPTESYGYTF

v_call: TRBV10-3
clone_size: .
d_call: TRBD1
j_call: TRBJ1-1
cdr3_nt: TGTGCCATCAGCCATCGCAGGGGGACAGGGGACACTGAAGCTTTCTTT
cdr3_aa: CAISHRRGTGDTEAFF

v_call: TRBV5-1
clone_size: .
d_call: .
j_call: TRBJ2-7
cdr3_nt: TGCGCCAGCAGCTCTGTGACAGGAGGTGGGCAGTACTTC
cdr3_aa: CASSSVTGGGQYF

v_call: TRBV18
clone_size: .
d_call: TRBD2
j_call: TRBJ2-1
cdr3_nt: TGTGCCAGCTCACCCTCCCCGGGGCGGGAGATCAATGAGCAGTTCTTC
cdr3_aa: CASSPSPGREINEQFF

v_call: TRBV30
clone_size: .
d_call: .
j_call: TRBJ2-3
cdr3_nt: TGTGCCTGGAGTGTCCCAACTCGCACAGATACGCAGTATTTT
cdr3_aa: CAWSVPTRTDTQYF

v_call: TRBV7-9
clone_size: .
d_call: .
j_call: TRBJ1-1
cdr3_nt: TGTGCAAACGGTGGCGACTCGAACACTGAAGCTTTCTTT
cdr3_aa: CANGGDSNTEAFF

v_call: TRBV7-2
clone_size: .
d_call: TRBD1
j_call: TRBJ1-1
cdr3_nt: TGTGCCAGCAGCTCTACAGGGGGCCCCATGAACACTGAAGCTTTCTTT
cdr3_aa: CASSSTGGPMNTEAFF

v_call: TRBV5-1
clone_size: .
d_call: TRBD2
j_call: TRBJ2-7
cdr3_nt: TGCGCCAGCAGCTTGGGACTAGCGGGAAGCTCCTACGAGCAGTACTTC
cdr3_aa: CASSLGLAGSSYEQYF

v_call: TRBV7-2
clone_size: once
d_call: TRBD2
j_call: TRBJ2-7
cdr3_nt: TGTGCCAGCAGCCTCGGGGGGAGCGGGAGTTACGAGCAGTACTTC
cdr3_aa: CASSLGGSGSYEQYF

v_call: TRBV7-2
clone_size: .
d_call: .
j_call: TRBJ2-7
cdr3_nt: TGTGCCAGCAGTCTACAGGGTAGGGACTACGAGCAGTACTTC
cdr3_aa: CASSLQGRDYEQYF

v_call: TRBV10-3
clone_size: .
d_call: TRBD1
j_call: TRBJ1-5
cdr3_nt: TGTGCCATCTGGACAGGGGGCAATCAGCCCCAGCATTTT
cdr3_aa: CAIWTGGNQPQHF

v_call: TRBV30
clone_size: .
d_call: TRBD2
j_call: TRBJ2-1
cdr3_nt: TGTGCCTGGGGACTAGCGGGAGCAACCGAGCAGTTCTTC
cdr3_aa: CAWGLAGATEQFF

v_call: TRBV24-1
clone_size: .
d_call: .
j_call: TRBJ1-2
cdr3_nt: TGTGCCACCAGTGAAAGTTTTTCTGGGGGACAAGTTGGGGGCTACACCTTC
cdr3_aa: CATSESFSGGQVGGYTF

v_call: TRBV7-3
clone_size: .
d_call: .
j_call: TRBJ2-1
cdr3_nt: TGTGCCAGCAGCCACGTGGCGGGGGAGCAGTTCTTC
cdr3_aa: CASSHVAGEQFF

v_call: TRBV7-9
clone_size: .
d_call: TRBD1
j_call: TRBJ2-7
cdr3_nt: TGTGCCAGCAGCTTAGCCCTCGGTAAAACAGGGGGCTACGAGCAGTACTTC
cdr3_aa: CASSLALGKTGGYEQYF

v_call: TRBV10-3
clone_size: .
d_call: TRBD1
j_call: TRBJ2-2
cdr3_nt: TGTGCCATCGGATTCGGACAGGCCACCGGGGAGCTGTTTTTT
cdr3_aa: CAIGFGQATGELFF

v_call: TRBV30
clone_size: .
d_call: TRBD1
j_call: TRBJ1-2
cdr3_nt: TGTGCCTGGAGTCCCGGACAGGCTGGCTACACCTTC
cdr3_aa: CAWSPGQAGYTF

v_call: TRBV7-3
clone_size: .
d_call: .
j_call: TRBJ2-7
cdr3_nt: TGTGCCAGCAGCTTCGGCAGGTCCTACGAGCAGTACTTC
cdr3_aa: CASSFGRSYEQYF

v_call: TRBV6-8
clone_size: few
d_call: .
j_call: TRBJ1-2
cdr3_nt: TGTGCCAGCAGTACCCCGGGGATTGGAGGCTACACCTTC
cdr3_aa: CASSTPGIGGYTF

v_call: TRBV10-3
clone_size: .
d_call: TRBD2
j_call: TRBJ2-1
cdr3_nt: TGTGCCATCAGGGAACTAGCGGGAGGTAATGAGCAGTTCTTC
cdr3_aa: CAIRELAGGNEQFF

v_call: TRBV6-2/TRBV6-3
clone_size: .
d_call: .
j_call: TRBJ2-5
cdr3_nt: TGTGCCAGCAGTCCACGGTCCATAGAGACCCAGTACTTC
cdr3_aa: CASSPRSIETQYF